These 27 T cell receptor beta chains were all obtained from the same sample, sequenced in a study of molecular identifiers for immune sequencing clone quantification listed by TCRdb under 2018. The library came from PCR. This sample was sequenced with an Illumina HiSeq 4000. TCRdb cleaned the public reads at Q25 with fastp, built clones with MiXCR and kept in-frame beta chains. Entries are consolidated by CDR3 protein sequence, retaining the most common genes and DNA. This sample is represented by 550,000 to 750,000 distinct CDR3 sequences; about 20% of them were singletons. Jointly, the top ten make up roughly 0.9% of the sample. The sequencing input was naive CD8+ T cells from blood, with Jurkat cell RNA spiked in. This specimen's cell subset or site label, interpreted: FACS-sorted CD8+CD4-CCR7+CD45RA+ naive T cells. These receptors all stem from a human donor in good health. Some libraries in this study had Jurkat cell RNA spiked in.

Regarding this clonotype: Being one base from a much bigger clone, this may be a read error. The chain joins TRBV7-6 to TRBJ2-1; 12 nucleotides agree with TRBD2. Germline V CDR1 and CDR2: SGHVS, FNYEAQ. CDR3 size: 16 residues. The CDR3 DNA reads TGTGCCAGCAGCCCCGGGACTAGCGGGCCCTACAATGAGCAGCTCTTC. The encoded protein is CASSPGTSGPYNEQLF.

A few counts support this clonotype. Since a much larger clone is just one base distant, this may be a read error. The CDR3: CASNQDELQGALEKLFF. The CDR3 region has the DNA TGTGCCAGCAACCAAGATGAGTTACAGGGGGCCTTGGAAAAACTGTTTTTT. V is TRBV4-2 and J is TRBJ1-4; 9 bases fit TRBD1. The CDR3 length is 17 residues. Germline-derived CDR1 and CDR2 are LGHNA and YNFKEQ.

Note on this clonotype: This sequence may be a read error, since a much larger clone differs from it by one base. The final CDR3 position lacks the conserved phenylalanine or tryptophan, pointing to a likely read error. CDR3 nucleotides: TGTGCCTGGAGTGTTTCTTTGGAGCAGTACTAC. This sequence encodes CAWSVSLEQYY. The rearrangement links TRBV30 to TRBJ2-7, with D unclear. The CDR3 runs 11 residues. CDR1 and CDR2 (germline): GTSNPN, SVGIG (reference sequence). V shed 0 bases and J shed 7 bases, with 7 bases lying between them.

The genes are TRBV20-1 and TRBJ2-5; 10 bases align to TRBD2. After removal of 0 bases from V and 2 bases from J, the junction contained 12 bases not matched to a gene. CDR1 is DFQATT, CDR2 SNEGSKA, per germline (reference sequence). The CDR3 is 18 residues long. The CDR3 sequence: CSARDLPSGGPLQETQYF. The CDR3 DNA is TGCAGTGCTAGAGATCTTCCTAGCGGGGGTCCCCTACAAGAGACCCAGTACTTC.

Remarks on this clonotype: With a much larger clone just one base away, this may be a read error. V gene TRBV28 combines with J gene TRBJ2-7, with 8 bases aligning to TRBD1. The CDR3 spans 15 residues. In germline, CDR1 is MDHEN, CDR2 SYDVKM. Germline trimming cut 6 bases from V and 2 bases from J; bases unmatched to any gene: 9. The CDR3 sequence is CASSLRTGMTYEQYF. The CDR3 region has the DNA TGTGCCAGCAGCCTTCGGACAGGGATGACCTACGAGCAGTACTTC.

V and J are TRBV7-6 and TRBJ2-3; 11 nucleotides line up with TRBD2. V lost 2 bases to trimming and J lost 4 bases; unmatched junction nucleotides: 5. The CDR3 has 16 amino acids. Germline CDR1 reads SGHVS; CDR2 reads FNYEAQ. The CDR3 reads CASSLYSGRAPDTQYF. The DNA of the CDR3 is TGTGCCAGCAGCTTATATAGCGGGAGGGCCCCAGATACGCAGTATTTT. The variable domain in full, completed from reference TRBV7-6 and TRBJ2-3, reads GAGVSQSPRYKVTKRGQDVALRCDPISGHVSLYWYRQALGQGPEFLTYFNYEAQQDKSGLPNDRFSAERPEGSISTLTIQRTEQRDSAMYRCASSLYSGRAPDTQYFGPGTRLTVL.

This clonotype came up many times. The CDR3 sequence: CASSLDPGEGGGNIQYF. In DNA, the CDR3 is TGTGCCAGCAGCTTAGACCCCGGTGAGGGGGGAGGAAACATTCAGTACTTC. J is TRBJ2-4 and V is TRBV11-2; tentatively, D is TRBD1 or TRBD2 (6 bases each). There are 17 residues in the CDR3. Germline values: CDR1 SGHAT, CDR2 FQNNGV. V lost 0 bases, J lost 6 bases, and 18 bases lay in between.

On this clonotype itself: Possible read error: a much larger clone is one base away. CDR3 coding DNA: TGTGCCAGCAGTTACCTATGGGGACAGGAGTTTACGTCTGTCGAGCAGTGCTTC. Residues: CASSYLWGQEFTSVEQCF. V usage is TRBV6-6 and J usage is TRBJ2-5, with 8 bases fitting TRBD1. This CDR3 region has 18 residues. Germline CDR1 reads MNHNY; CDR2 reads SVGAGI (reference sequence).

V gene TRBV19 combines with J gene TRBJ1-4; D is undetermined. V dropped 5 bases and J dropped 3 bases, with 16 bases sitting between them. This CDR3 contains 16 residues. Germline CDR1 reads LNHDA; CDR2 reads SQIVND (reference sequence). The CDR3 protein is CASSVALGRANEKLFF. DNA of the CDR3: TGTGCCAGTAGTGTAGCCCTGGGTAGGGCTAATGAAAAACTGTTTTTT.

This clonotype was detected many times. This chain uses TRBV5-4 with TRBJ2-3, with TRBD2 matching 9 bases. The junction had 5 bases not matched to a gene; V was cut back by 4 bases and J by 2 bases. The CDR3 consists of 15 residues. The V gene's germline CDR1 is SGHNT and CDR2 YYREEE (reference sequence). The CDR3 protein is CASSPTSGPTDTQYF. CDR3 nucleotides: TGTGCCAGCAGCCCCACTAGCGGGCCCACAGATACGCAGTATTTT.

As for this clonotype: A clone one base away is much larger, so this may be a read error. The chain has TRBV20-1 and TRBJ2-3; D possibly matches TRBD1 or TRBD2 (5 bases each). The length of the CDR3 is 13 residues. Germline V CDR1 and CDR2: DFQATT, SNEGSKA (reference sequence). Trimming removed 3 bases from V and 1 base from J, with 8 bases in between. The CDR3 DNA reads as TGCAGTGCTAGCCGGGACGGCACAGATACGCAGTATTTT. Its protein product is CSASRDGTDTQYF.

The V and J genes are TRBV5-1 and TRBJ2-7; D is unclear. V lost 2 bases, J lost 4 bases, and 10 bases lay in between. Germline V gene data show CDR1 as SGHRS and CDR2 as YFSETQ. The CDR3 runs 13 residues. CDR3 sequence reads: CASSLDLLYEQYF. The DNA for the CDR3 is TGCGCCAGCAGCTTAGACCTTTTGTACGAGCAGTACTTC.

This clonotype has a handful of counts. This chain uses TRBV11-2 with TRBJ1-3; 10 bases fit TRBD1. CDR3 length: 14 amino acids. Germline V gene sequence: CDR1 SGHAT, CDR2 FQNNGV. Losses at the gene ends were 4 bases for V and 7 bases for J; bases not matched to a gene: 4. The CDR3 DNA is TGTGCCAGCAGCTCCGGACAGGGGGAGAACACCATATATTTT. Protein product: CASSSGQGENTIYF.

This clonotype was recorded a few times. The junction differs from germline at one of its ends, possibly a read error. The genes are TRBV19 and TRBJ2-7, with TRBD2 as a possible D gene (5 bases). This CDR3 region has 12 residues. From germline, CDR1 is LNHDA and CDR2 SQIVND (reference sequence). The CDR3 DNA reads as TGTGCCAGTAGTGGGGAGACCTACGAGCAGCACTTC. Its protein product is CASSGETYEQHF.

This clonotype was recorded many times. The V gene is TRBV7-9, the J gene TRBJ2-2, with D uncertain. CDR3 length: 13 amino acids. Germline lookup yields CDR1 SEHNR and CDR2 FQNEAQ (reference sequence). With 3 bases removed from V and 7 bases from J, the gap between germline ends came to 9 bases. The chain's CDR3 is CASSFGQLGELFF. In nucleotides, the CDR3 is TGTGCCAGCAGCTTCGGGCAGCTCGGGGAGCTGTTTTTT. The full variable domain, rest sourced from reference TRBV7-9 and TRBJ2-2, is DTGVSQNPRHKITKRGQNVTFRCDPISEHNRLYWYRQTLGQGPEFLTYFQNEAQLEKSRLLSDRFSAERPKGSFSTLEIQRTEQGDSAMYLCASSFGQLGELFFGEGSRLTVL.

The chain links TRBV6-2 or TRBV6-3 to TRBJ2-7; unclear D gene. With 1 base removed from V and 6 bases from J, the gap between germline ends came to 10 bases. CDR1 MNHEY and CDR2 SVGEGT come from the germline V gene. This CDR3 contains 13 residues. CDR3 loop: CASSYFSKVEQYF. The CDR3 region has the DNA TGTGCCAGCAGTTACTTCAGTAAAGTCGAGCAGTACTTC.

This clonotype appeared many times. J is TRBJ1-1 and V is TRBV3-1, with D possibly being TRBD1 (5 bases). The germline V gene has CDR1 LGHDT and CDR2 YNNKEL (reference sequence). This CDR3 comprises 15 residues. Trimming removed 1 base at V and 1 base at J, with 10 bases between. CDR3 nucleotides: TGTGCCAGCAGCCAAGCCCCTACAGGGAACACTGAAGCTTTCTTT. This codes for CASSQAPTGNTEAFF.

This clonotype came up many times. The chain links TRBV5-1 to TRBJ1-1, with unresolved D. V lost 0 bases and J lost 2, with 8 bases in between. The germline V gene encodes CDR1 SGHRS and CDR2 YFSETQ. The CDR3 sequence is 14 residues long. The CDR3 here is CASSLAYINTEAFF. CDR3 coding DNA: TGCGCCAGCAGCTTGGCCTATATTAACACTGAAGCTTTCTTT.

This clonotype was recorded at least ten times. The chain has TRBV27 and TRBJ2-4; tentatively, D is TRBD1 (6 bases). The CDR3 has 12 residues. The V gene's germline CDR1 is MNHEY and CDR2 SMNVEV (reference sequence). V was clipped by 4 bases and J by 14 bases, with 15 bases between them. The CDR3 DNA reads as TGTGCCAGCAGTTCAGGGCCGGGACATAAGTACTTC. This encodes CASSSGPGHKYF.

The table lists this clonotype with many counts. The chain uses TRBV21-1 and TRBJ2-7; TRBD2 is taken as the D call from the table, unchecked against the DNA. TRBV21-1 is shown as a pseudogene. This CDR3 has 15 amino acids. In DNA, the CDR3 is TGTGCCAGCAGCAGCAGGACGGTACCGGACTTACGGTGGTACTTC. It specifies CASSSRTVPDLRWYF.

This clonotype was counted many times. This sequence joins TRBV7-9 and TRBJ2-7; perhaps D is TRBD1 or TRBD2 (5 bases each). CDR1 is SEHNR and CDR2 is FQNEAQ in the germline V gene (reference sequence). V was clipped by 4 bases and J by 6 bases, with 13 bases between them. There are 13 residues in the CDR3. The CDR3 region has the DNA TGTGCCAGCAGCTCACGTGGGGGACGCGAGCAGTACTTC. Translation: CASSSRGGREQYF.

This clonotype was seen more than once but under ten times. The gene calls are TRBV7-6 and TRBJ2-5; 13 nucleotides agree with TRBD2. CDR3 length: 16 amino acids. CDR1 SGHVS and CDR2 FNYEAQ come from the germline V gene. Germline trimming cut 6 bases from V and 1 base from J; bases unmatched to any gene: 5. CDR3 residues: CASSWTSGGPQETQYF. In DNA form, the CDR3 reads TGTGCCAGCAGTTGGACTAGCGGGGGACCCCAAGAGACCCAGTACTTC.

The table lists this clonotype with many counts. The genes are TRBV28 and TRBJ2-7, with a tentative D call TRBD1 (6 bases). This CDR3 spans 16 amino acids. The germline V and J ends were trimmed by 1 base and 3 bases, with 16 bases remaining between them. CDR1 MDHEN and CDR2 SYDVKM come from the germline V gene. CDR3 protein: CASSLSVRRQDYEQYF. DNA for the CDR3: TGTGCCAGCAGTTTATCAGTTCGTCGACAGGACTACGAGCAGTACTTC.

Ten or more counts support this clonotype. The V gene is TRBV12-3 or TRBV12-4, the J gene TRBJ1-1, with unresolved D. V was pared by 5 bases and J by 1 base, with 20 bases between. CDR3 length: 17 residues. In DNA, the CDR3 is TGTGCCAGCAGTCCCACCGAGGCACAGCTACCGAACACTGAAGCTTTCTTT. Protein: CASSPTEAQLPNTEAFF.

Concerning this clonotype itself: One base away lies a much larger clone, so this may be a sequencing read error. The conserved phenylalanine or tryptophan is not found at the CDR3 terminus, so this likely reflects a read error. The chain combines TRBV30 with TRBJ2-2, with 8 bases that match TRBD2. V was clipped by 2 bases and J by 0 bases; unmatched bases: 2. This CDR3 is built from 15 residues. Germline V gives CDR1 GTSNPN, CDR2 SVGIG (reference sequence). The CDR3 DNA is TGTGCCTGGAGTTATAGCGGGGCGAACACCGGGGAGCTGTTTTCT. Protein product: CAWSYSGANTGELFS.

The table lists this clonotype with many counts. The rearrangement links TRBV6-2 or TRBV6-3 to TRBJ2-6, with 11 bases aligning to TRBD1. Germline V CDR1 and CDR2: MNHEY, SVGEGT. Trimming cost V 7 bases and J 1 base; bases outside gene matches: 18. The CDR3 length is 21 residues. For the CDR3, the DNA is TGTGCCAGCACAAACCCCTATGATGGACAGGGGGCTTCTTCTGGGGCCAACGTCCTGACTTTC. It codes for CASTNPYDGQGASSGANVLTF.

This clonotype was seen ten or more times. The rearrangement links TRBV7-9 to TRBJ2-2; D remains unclear. The CDR3 is 14 residues long. Germline V gene data show CDR1 as SEHNR and CDR2 as FQNEAQ (reference sequence). Deletions cut 2 bases from V and 10 bases from J, with 14 bases between. CDR3 region: CASSLKDTGMELFF. The CDR3 nucleotides are TGTGCCAGCAGCTTAAAGGATACGGGTATGGAGCTGTTTTTT.